Below, 30 T cell receptor beta chains from the same sample are listed, as sequenced in a study of blood T cell repertoires in COVID-19. Measured with immunoSEQ multiplex PCR; TCRdb has only the in-frame clones, and not every one. The sample lists roughly 73,000 clones; roughly 81% were seen once. The material sequenced was peripheral blood. The receptor set was obtained from a woman in her seventies with acute or convalescent COVID-19.

This sequence joins TRBV19 and TRBJ2-3; D is perhaps TRBD1 (6 bases). V was cut by 3 bases and J by 5 bases, with 15 bases left in between. The CDR3 is made up of 15 amino acids. Germline V CDR1 and CDR2: LNHDA, SQIVND (reference sequence). CDR3 coding DNA: TGTGCCAGTAGTATTTCAGGGGCAGGGAAAGATACGCAGTATTTT. It specifies CASSISGAGKDTQYF. Full variable domain (missing parts from reference TRBV19 and TRBJ2-3): DGGITQSPKYLFRKEGQNVTLSCEQNLNHDAMYWYRQDPGQGLRLIYYSQIVNDFQKGDIAEGYSVSREKKESFPLTVTSAQKNPTAFYLCASSISGAGKDTQYFGPGTRLTVL.

V is TRBV5-1 and J is TRBJ2-4; TRBD2 agrees at 8 bases. This CDR3 has 16 amino acids. Per the germline V gene, CDR1 is SGHRS and CDR2 is YFSETQ. Trimming at V came to 2 bases and at J to 1 base, leaving 5 bases not matched to a gene. In DNA, the CDR3 is TGCGCCAGCAGCTTCGTAGCGGGAAGCGCCAAAAACATTCAGTACTTC. Translated, it gives CASSFVAGSAKNIQYF.

The chain couples TRBV7-2 to TRBJ1-4, with D possibly being TRBD1 (6 bases). Germline V gene sequence: CDR1 SGHTA, CDR2 FQGNSA. Trimming pared 4 bases from V and 2 bases from J, leaving 11 bases between. The CDR3 spans 15 residues. Here the CDR3 reads CASSSQGSTNEKLFF. The CDR3 DNA is TGTGCCAGCAGCTCACAGGGATCCACTAATGAAAAACTGTTTTTT. The whole variable domain, remainder taken from reference TRBV7-2 and TRBJ1-4, is GAGVSQSPSNKVTEKGKDVELRCDPISGHTALYWYRQSLGQGLEFLIYFQGNSAPDKSGLPSDRFSAERTGGSVSTLTIQRTQQEDSAVYLCASSSQGSTNEKLFFGSGTQLSVL.

This chain links TRBV7-9 with TRBJ1-6, with TRBD1 matching 7 bases. This CDR3 comprises 16 residues. Germline loops: CDR1 SEHNR, CDR2 FQNEAQ (reference sequence). J gave up 6 bases and V 3 bases, and 8 bases lay outside the gene matches. The CDR3 coding sequence is TGTGCCAGCAGCTTGGGAGGAAGACAGGGTAATTCACCCCTCCACTTT. It specifies CASSLGGRQGNSPLHF.

This chain uses TRBV15 with TRBJ2-4; TRBD1 is a possible D gene (6 bases). Germline values: CDR1 LNHNV, CDR2 YYDKDF (reference sequence). CDR3 length: 20 amino acids. V shed 1 base and J shed 1 base, with 23 bases lying between them. CDR3 region: CATSRVGTGTLVLAKNIQYF. The CDR3 region has the DNA TGTGCCACCAGCAGAGTCGGGACCGGGACACTTGTGTTGGCCAAAAACATTCAGTACTTC.

The chain joins TRBV18 to TRBJ1-2, with D tentatively TRBD1 (5 bases). V was pared by 3 bases and J by 1 base, with 6 bases between. CDR1 and CDR2 from the germline V gene are KGHSH and LQKENI. The CDR3 runs 13 residues. CDR3 nucleotide sequence: TGTGCCAGCTCACCGACAGATAACTATGGCTACACCTTC. It specifies CASSPTDNYGYTF.

V is TRBV3-1 (or the pseudogene TRBV3-2) and J is TRBJ1-4, with a possible D match to TRBD1 (6 bases). The CDR3 is 15 residues long. Germline V gene lookup returns CDR1 LGHDT and CDR2 YNNKEL (reference sequence). V shed 3 bases and J shed 7 bases, with 15 bases lying between them. The CDR3 reads CASSHRPGTTEKLFF. The CDR3, as DNA: TGTGCCAGCAGCCATCGCCCCGGGACAACTGAAAAACTGTTTTTT.

This chain connects TRBV7-9 to TRBJ2-5, with D possibly TRBD1 on 5 matching bases. Germline CDR1 reads SEHNR; CDR2 reads FQNEAQ (reference sequence). The V gene lost 2 bases and the J gene lost 10 bases, with 11 bases spanning the gap. The CDR3 has 12 residues. The CDR3 here is CASSLTWQGQYF. The DNA of the CDR3 is TGTGCCAGCAGCTTAACTTGGCAGGGCCAGTACTTC.

The chain is built from TRBV5-1 and TRBJ1-1, with D possibly being TRBD1 (5 bases). Trimming took off 2 bases at V and 7 bases at J, with 15 bases between the two ends. CDR3 length: 14 amino acids. In germline, CDR1 is SGHRS, CDR2 YFSETQ. In nucleotides, the CDR3 is TGCGCCAGCAGCTTTGGGACTTCGTCTATTGAAGCTTTCTTT. This sequence encodes CASSFGTSSIEAFF. Combining the CDR3 with reference TRBV5-1 and TRBJ1-1 gives the whole variable domain KAGVTQTPRYLIKTRGQQVTLSCSPISGHRSVSWYQQTPGQGLQFLFEYFSETQRNKGNFPGRFSGRQFSNSRSEMNVSTLELGDSALYLCASSFGTSSIEAFFGQGTRLTVV.

The chain uses TRBV19 and TRBJ1-4; tentative D call: TRBD1 (6 bases). Trimming left V 5 bases short and J 5 bases short, with 15 bases between. Germline CDR1 and CDR2: LNHDA and SQIVND (reference sequence). The CDR3 sequence is 15 residues long. This chain's CDR3 is CASSPDRPSNEKLFF. In DNA form, the CDR3 reads TGTGCCAGTAGTCCTGACAGGCCTAGCAATGAAAAACTGTTTTTT.

The chain combines TRBV2 with TRBJ1-5, with a possible D match to TRBD1 (5 bases). V lost 7 bases to trimming and J lost 7 bases, with 14 bases between them. The CDR3 extends over 13 amino acids. The germline gives CDR1 SNHLY, CDR2 FYNNEI. CDR3 DNA: TGTGCCAGCAACGCGGAAGGGGCCCAGCCCCAGCATTTT. It encodes CASNAEGAQPQHF.

This clone was seen once. J is TRBJ2-5 and V is TRBV6-5, with D maybe TRBD2 (6 bases). In germline, CDR1 is MNHEY, CDR2 SVGAGI. This CDR3 contains 13 residues. V was clipped by 6 bases and J by 1 base, with 9 bases between them. The CDR3 here is CASSGRIQETQYF. The CDR3 nucleotides are TGTGCCAGCAGCGGGAGAATCCAAGAGACCCAGTACTTC.

This clone was observed a few times. This chain joins TRBV5-1 and TRBJ1-6, with D perhaps matching TRBD1 (6 bases). The CDR3 covers 14 residues. Trimming stripped 0 bases from V and 10 bases from J, with 11 bases between. The germline gives CDR1 SGHRS, CDR2 YFSETQ. The CDR3 DNA is TGCGCCAGCAGCTTGGAAGGGGGTAGGTCACCCCTCCACTTT. Its protein is CASSLEGGRSPLHF.

The chain links TRBV15 to TRBJ2-1; D perhaps matches TRBD1 (5 bases). Trimming took 5 bases from V and 8 from J, leaving 7 bases between them. Germline CDR1 reads LNHNV; CDR2 reads YYDKDF (reference sequence). This CDR3 has 11 amino acids. CDR3: CATSARDEQFF. The CDR3 DNA is TGTGCCACCAGCGCCAGGGATGAGCAGTTCTTC.

The chain carries TRBV30 and TRBJ1-5; 7 nucleotides match TRBD1. The germline V gene has CDR1 GTSNPN and CDR2 SVGIG (reference sequence). Trimming removed 3 bases from V and 7 bases from J; junction bases left unmatched: 9. The CDR3 length is 14 residues. CDR3 sequence (DNA): TGTGCCTGGAGAAGACAGGGTGGAAGGCAGCCCCAGCATTTT. It codes for CAWRRQGGRQPQHF.

V usage is TRBV7-9 and J usage is TRBJ2-5, with a tentative D call TRBD1 (5 bases). Trimming stripped 7 bases from V and 3 bases from J, with 15 bases between. This CDR3 spans 14 amino acids. Germline V lookup: CDR1 SEHNR, CDR2 FQNEAQ (reference sequence). CDR3 in DNA: TGTGCCAGCAAAGCAGGGCACAATGAAGAGACCCAGTACTTC. Residues: CASKAGHNEETQYF.

V is TRBV19 and J is TRBJ1-3, with D perhaps TRBD1 (6 bases). Trimming cost V 7 bases and J 0 bases, with 10 bases left between them. Germline values: CDR1 LNHDA, CDR2 SQIVND (reference sequence). The CDR3 consists of 14 residues. The CDR3, as DNA: TGTGCCAGTATCCAGGGGTTCTCTGGAAACACCATATATTTT. Translation gives CASIQGFSGNTIYF.

The genes are TRBV7-2 and TRBJ2-7; TRBD1 agrees at 7 bases. This CDR3 region has 11 residues. CDR1 SGHTA and CDR2 FQGNSA come from the germline V gene. The V segment lost 6 bases and the J segment 13 bases; nucleotides outside the gene matches: 9. CDR3 amino acids: CASSYGQAPYF. CDR3 sequence (DNA): TGTGCCAGCAGTTACGGACAGGCTCCTTACTTC.

The genes are TRBV2 and TRBJ2-7; TRBD1 matches 12 bases. This CDR3 is built from 15 residues. Germline CDR1 and CDR2: SNHLY and FYNNEI. Trimming took 6 bases from V and 4 from J; bases not matched to a gene: 7. Here the CDR3 DNA reads TGTGCCAGCAGGGGGACAGGGGGCGCACGATACGAGCAGTACTTC. This translates into CASRGTGGARYEQYF.

This clone appeared a single time. The rearrangement links TRBV2 to TRBJ1-4; D remains ambiguous. CDR1 and CDR2 from the germline V gene are SNHLY and FYNNEI. Trimming shortened V by 5 bases and J by 7 bases, and 14 bases separated the two germline ends. The CDR3 covers 14 residues. The CDR3 region is CASSRGPLLEKLFF. The CDR3 coding sequence is TGTGCCAGCAGTCGAGGGCCCCTCCTTGAAAAACTGTTTTTT.

The rearrangement links TRBV2 to TRBJ1-1, with a tentative D call TRBD1 (5 bases). The CDR3 runs 14 residues. CDR1 and CDR2 from the germline V gene are SNHLY and FYNNEI. Trimming stripped 0 bases from V and 5 bases from J, with 10 bases between. CDR3 sequence reads: CASSEALRGTEAFF. The DNA for the CDR3 is TGTGCCAGCAGTGAAGCGCTTCGGGGGACTGAAGCTTTCTTT.

The V call is TRBV20-1, the J call TRBJ2-2, with D tentatively TRBD2 (6 bases). The CDR3 runs 11 residues. From germline, CDR1 is DFQATT and CDR2 SNEGSKA (reference sequence). Trimming took 7 bases from V and 8 from J, leaving 11 bases between them. CDR3: CSVEGPGELFF. The CDR3 DNA follows: TGCAGTGTGGAGGGGCCAGGGGAGCTGTTTTTT.

Worth noting for this clone: The sample contains more than one DNA sequence encoding this CDR3. The chain employs TRBV3-1 (or the pseudogene TRBV3-2) and TRBJ2-3; D ambiguous. V lost 6 bases and J 6 bases, leaving 13 bases between the germline ends. Germline V gene sequence: CDR1 LGHDT, CDR2 YNNKEL (reference sequence). The CDR3 runs to 13 residues. The CDR3 DNA is TGTGCCAGCAGTCTCGCCACGAGGGATACGCAGTATTTT. Protein product: CASSLATRDTQYF.

The J gene is TRBJ1-2, the V gene TRBV20-1; 10 bases agree with TRBD1. The CDR3 covers 15 residues. The J segment lost 7 bases and the V segment lost 3 bases, leaving 11 bases of the junction unmatched. Germline V gives CDR1 DFQATT, CDR2 SNEGSKA (reference sequence). CDR3 loop: CSASTTGGRIGGYTF. The DNA for the CDR3 is TGCAGTGCTAGTACGACAGGGGGCCGTATTGGTGGCTACACCTTC.

This chain links TRBV6-5 with TRBJ1-5, with D unclear. Germline values: CDR1 MNHEY, CDR2 SVGAGI. The CDR3 covers 15 residues. The germline V and J ends were trimmed by 2 bases and 6 bases, with 14 bases remaining between them. CDR3 residues: CASSYLTGYTQPQHF. The CDR3 DNA follows: TGTGCCAGCAGTTACCTCACGGGATATACTCAGCCCCAGCATTTT.

The sample holds a few counts of this clone. The chain combines TRBV7-6 with TRBJ2-5; D might be TRBD1 (5 bases). V lost 1 base and J lost 5, with 14 bases in between. CDR3 length: 15 residues. Germline V gives CDR1 SGHVS, CDR2 FNYEAQ. The CDR3 here is CASSLGGRDGETQYF. CDR3 nucleotide sequence: TGTGCCAGCAGCTTAGGCGGCAGGGATGGGGAGACCCAGTACTTC.

V and J are TRBV12-3 or TRBV12-4 and TRBJ1-2, with 7 nucleotides matching TRBD1. The V gene end was trimmed by 5 bases and the J gene end by 7 bases; junction bases not matched to a gene: 4. The CDR3 has 12 residues. DNA of the CDR3: TGTGCCAGCAGTCCCGACAGGGCTGGCTACACCTTC. It specifies CASSPDRAGYTF.

The gene calls are TRBV25-1 and TRBJ1-2, with 7 bases matching TRBD1. This CDR3 region has 13 residues. The trim removed 5 bases at V and 7 bases at J, leaving 7 bases unmatched. Germline V CDR1 and CDR2: MGHDK, SYGVNS. CDR3 loop: CASSPKQGVGYTF. CDR3 nucleotide sequence: TGTGCCAGCAGTCCCAAGCAGGGGGTTGGCTACACCTTC.

The chain couples TRBV27 to TRBJ2-1; 12 positions agree with TRBD2. The ends lost 10 bases at V and 7 bases at J; junction bases unmatched: 11. The CDR3 contains 15 residues. Germline V CDR1 and CDR2: MNHEY, SMNVEV (reference sequence). CDR3 in amino acids: CATRLAGDIRNEQFF. The CDR3 region has the DNA TGTGCCACCCGACTAGCGGGAGATATTAGGAATGAGCAGTTCTTC.

The chain couples TRBV7-8 to TRBJ1-6, with 11 bases matching TRBD1. In germline, CDR1 is SGHVS, CDR2 FQNEAQ. Trimming took 5 bases from V and 2 from J; bases not matched to a gene: 5. The CDR3 covers 17 residues. The CDR3 spells CASSPRTGGAYNSPLHF. CDR3 coding DNA: TGTGCCAGCAGCCCCCGGACAGGGGGCGCCTATAATTCACCCCTCCACTTT.